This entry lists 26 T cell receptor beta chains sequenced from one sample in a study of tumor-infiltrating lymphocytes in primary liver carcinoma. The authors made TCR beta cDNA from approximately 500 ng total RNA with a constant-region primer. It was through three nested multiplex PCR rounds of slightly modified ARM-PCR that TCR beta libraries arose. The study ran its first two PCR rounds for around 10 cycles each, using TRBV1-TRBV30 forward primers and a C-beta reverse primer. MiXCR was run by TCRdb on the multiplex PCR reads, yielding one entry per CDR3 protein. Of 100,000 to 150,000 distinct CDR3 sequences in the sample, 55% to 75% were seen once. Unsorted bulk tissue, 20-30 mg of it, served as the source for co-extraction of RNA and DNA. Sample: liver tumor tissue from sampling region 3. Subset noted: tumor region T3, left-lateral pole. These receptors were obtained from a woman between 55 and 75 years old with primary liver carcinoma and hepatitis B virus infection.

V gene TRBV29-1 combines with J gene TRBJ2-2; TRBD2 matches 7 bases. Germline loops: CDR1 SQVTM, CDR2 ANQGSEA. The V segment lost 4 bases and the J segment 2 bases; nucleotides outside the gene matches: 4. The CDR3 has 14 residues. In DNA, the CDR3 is TGCAGCGTTGGGACTAGGGGCAACACCGGGGAGCTGTTTTTT. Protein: CSVGTRGNTGELFF.

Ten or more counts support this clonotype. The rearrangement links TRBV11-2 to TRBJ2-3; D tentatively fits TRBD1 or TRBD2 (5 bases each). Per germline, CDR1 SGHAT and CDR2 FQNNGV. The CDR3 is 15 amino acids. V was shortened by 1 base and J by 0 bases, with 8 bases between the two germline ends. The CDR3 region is CASSLGGGSTDTQYF. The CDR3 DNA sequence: TGTGCCAGCAGCTTAGGGGGCGGGAGCACAGATACGCAGTATTTT.

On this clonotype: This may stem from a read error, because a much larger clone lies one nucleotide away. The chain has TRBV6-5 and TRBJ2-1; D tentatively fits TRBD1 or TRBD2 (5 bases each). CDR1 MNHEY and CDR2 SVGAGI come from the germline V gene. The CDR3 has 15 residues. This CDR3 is CTSTARGRGVGEQFF. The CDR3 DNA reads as TGTACCAGCACCGCCCGGGGACGGGGAGTTGGGGAGCAGTTCTTC.

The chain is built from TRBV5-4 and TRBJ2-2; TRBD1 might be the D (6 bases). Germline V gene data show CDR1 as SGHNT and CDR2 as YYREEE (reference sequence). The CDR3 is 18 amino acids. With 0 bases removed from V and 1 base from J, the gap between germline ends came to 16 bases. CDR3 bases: TGTGCCAGCAGCTTGGGAGGTGGCAGGGGCATGAACACCGGGGAGCTGTTTTTT. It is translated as CASSLGGGRGMNTGELFF.

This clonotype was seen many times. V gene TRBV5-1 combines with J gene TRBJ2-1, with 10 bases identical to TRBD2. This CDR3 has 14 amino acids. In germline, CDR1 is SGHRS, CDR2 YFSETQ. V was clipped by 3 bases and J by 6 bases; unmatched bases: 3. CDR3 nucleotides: TGCGCCAGCAGCTCAGCGGGGGGGGCCAATGAGCAGTTCTTC. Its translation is CASSSAGGANEQFF.

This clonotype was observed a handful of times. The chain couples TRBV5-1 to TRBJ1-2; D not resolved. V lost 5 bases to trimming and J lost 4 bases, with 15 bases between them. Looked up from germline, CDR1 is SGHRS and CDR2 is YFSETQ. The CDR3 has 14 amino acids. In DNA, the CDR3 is TGCGCCAGCAGAGCGCCCGACAAGACCTATGGCTACACCTTC. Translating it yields CASRAPDKTYGYTF.

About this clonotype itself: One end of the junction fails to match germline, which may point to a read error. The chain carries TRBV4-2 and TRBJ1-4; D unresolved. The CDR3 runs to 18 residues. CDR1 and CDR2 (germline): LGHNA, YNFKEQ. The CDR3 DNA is TGTGCCAGTAGCCAAGATGTTGTATTCGACAAAGGGATTGAAAAACTGTTTTTT. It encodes CASSQDVVFDKGIEKLFF.

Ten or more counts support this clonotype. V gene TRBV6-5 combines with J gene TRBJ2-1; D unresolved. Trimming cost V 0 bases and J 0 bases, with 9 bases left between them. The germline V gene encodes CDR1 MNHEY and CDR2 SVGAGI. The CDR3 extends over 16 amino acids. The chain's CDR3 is CASSYSYQSSYNEQFF. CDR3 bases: TGTGCCAGCAGTTACTCGTACCAGAGCTCCTACAATGAGCAGTTCTTC.

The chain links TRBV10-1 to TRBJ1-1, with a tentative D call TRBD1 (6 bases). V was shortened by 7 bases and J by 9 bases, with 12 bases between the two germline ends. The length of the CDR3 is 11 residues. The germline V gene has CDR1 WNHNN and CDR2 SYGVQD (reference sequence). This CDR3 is CASTAGGKAFF. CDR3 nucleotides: TGCGCCAGCACCGCCGGGGGCAAAGCTTTCTTT.

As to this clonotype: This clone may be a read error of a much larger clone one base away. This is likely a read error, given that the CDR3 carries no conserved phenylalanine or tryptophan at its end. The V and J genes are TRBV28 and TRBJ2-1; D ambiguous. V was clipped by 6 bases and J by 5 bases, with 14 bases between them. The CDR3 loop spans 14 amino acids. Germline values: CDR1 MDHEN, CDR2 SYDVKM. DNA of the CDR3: TGTGCCAGCAGCCACCAGGTGGCCAACAATGAGCAGTTCATC. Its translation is CASSHQVANNEQFI.

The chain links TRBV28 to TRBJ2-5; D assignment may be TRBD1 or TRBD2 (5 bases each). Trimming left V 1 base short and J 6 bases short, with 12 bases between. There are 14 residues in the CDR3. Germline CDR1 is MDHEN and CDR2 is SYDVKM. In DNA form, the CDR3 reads TGTGCCAGCAGTTTATTCCCGGGGACGAAGACCCAGTACTTC. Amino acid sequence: CASSLFPGTKTQYF. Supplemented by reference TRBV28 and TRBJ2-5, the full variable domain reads DVKVTQSSRYLVKRTGEKVFLECVQDMDHENMFWYRQDPGLGLRLIYFSYDVKMKEKGDIPEGYSVSREKKERFSLILESASTNQTSMYLCASSLFPGTKTQYFGPGTRLLVL.

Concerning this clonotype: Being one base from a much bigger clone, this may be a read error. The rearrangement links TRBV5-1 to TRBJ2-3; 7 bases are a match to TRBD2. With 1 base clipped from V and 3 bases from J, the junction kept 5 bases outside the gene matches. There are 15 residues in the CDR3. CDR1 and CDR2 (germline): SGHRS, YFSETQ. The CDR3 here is CASSLTNGRTDTQYF. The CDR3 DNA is TGCGCCAGCAGCTTGACTAACGGGAGGACAGATACGCAGTATTTT.

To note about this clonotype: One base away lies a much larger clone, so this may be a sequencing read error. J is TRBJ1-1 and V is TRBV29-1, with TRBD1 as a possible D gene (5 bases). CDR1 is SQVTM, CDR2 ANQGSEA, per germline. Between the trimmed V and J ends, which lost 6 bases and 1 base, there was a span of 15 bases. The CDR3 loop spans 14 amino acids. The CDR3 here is CSVVPYTGNTEAFF. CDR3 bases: TGCAGCGTGGTCCCTTATACAGGGAACACTGAAGCTTTCTTT.

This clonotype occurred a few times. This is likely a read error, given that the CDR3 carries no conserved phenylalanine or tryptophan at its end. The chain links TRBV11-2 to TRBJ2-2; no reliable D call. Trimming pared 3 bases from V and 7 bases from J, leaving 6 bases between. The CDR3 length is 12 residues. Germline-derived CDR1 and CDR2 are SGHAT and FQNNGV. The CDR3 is CASSFLNGELFL. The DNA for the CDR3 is TGTGCCAGCAGCTTCCTTAACGGGGAGCTGTTTTTG.

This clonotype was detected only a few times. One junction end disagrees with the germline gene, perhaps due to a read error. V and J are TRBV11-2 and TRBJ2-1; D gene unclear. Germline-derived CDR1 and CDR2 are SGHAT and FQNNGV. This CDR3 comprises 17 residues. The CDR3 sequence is CASSLTPLRSSYNEQFF. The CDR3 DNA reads TGCGCCAGCAGCCTTACCCCACTGAGGAGCTCCTACAATGAGCAATTCTTC.

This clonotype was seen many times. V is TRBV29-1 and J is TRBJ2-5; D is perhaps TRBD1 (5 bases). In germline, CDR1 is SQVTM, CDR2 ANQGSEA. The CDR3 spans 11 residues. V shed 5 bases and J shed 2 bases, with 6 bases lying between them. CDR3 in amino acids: CSVHRQETQYF. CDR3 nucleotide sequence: TGCAGCGTTCACAGGCAAGAGACCCAGTACTTC. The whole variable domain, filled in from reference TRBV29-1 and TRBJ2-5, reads SAVISQKPSRDICQRGTSLTIQCQVDSQVTMMFWYRQQPGQSLTLIATANQGSEATYESGFVIDKFPISRPNLTFSTLTVSNMSPEDSSIYLCSVHRQETQYFGPGTRLLVL.

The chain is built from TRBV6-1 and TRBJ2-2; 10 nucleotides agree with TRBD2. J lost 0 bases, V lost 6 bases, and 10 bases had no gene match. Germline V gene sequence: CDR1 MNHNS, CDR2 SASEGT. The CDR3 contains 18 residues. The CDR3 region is CASRTGLADSTNTGELFF. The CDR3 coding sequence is TGTGCCAGCAGGACTGGACTAGCGGACAGCACGAACACCGGGGAGCTGTTTTTT.

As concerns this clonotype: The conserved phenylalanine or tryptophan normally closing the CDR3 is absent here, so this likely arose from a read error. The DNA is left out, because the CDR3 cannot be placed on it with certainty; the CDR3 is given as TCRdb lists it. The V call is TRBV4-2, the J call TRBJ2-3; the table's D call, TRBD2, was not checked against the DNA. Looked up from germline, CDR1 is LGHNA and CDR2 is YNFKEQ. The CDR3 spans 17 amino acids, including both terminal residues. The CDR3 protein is CASSQLRGRAGTDTQCL.

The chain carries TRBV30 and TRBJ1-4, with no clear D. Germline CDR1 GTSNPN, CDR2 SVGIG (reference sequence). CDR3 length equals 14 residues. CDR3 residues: CTWSLGGLGEKLFF. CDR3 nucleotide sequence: TGTACTTGGAGTCTAGGCGGGCTCGGTGAAAAACTGTTTTTT. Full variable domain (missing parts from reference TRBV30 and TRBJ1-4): SQTIHQWPATLVQPVGSPLSLECTVEGTSNPNLYWYRQAAGRGLQLLFYSVGIGQISSEVPQNLSASRPQDRQFILSSKKLLLSDSGFYLCTWSLGGLGEKLFFGSGTQLSVL.

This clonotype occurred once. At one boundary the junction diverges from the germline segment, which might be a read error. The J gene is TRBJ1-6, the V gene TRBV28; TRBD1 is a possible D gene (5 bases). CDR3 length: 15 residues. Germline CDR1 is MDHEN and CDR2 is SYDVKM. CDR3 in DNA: TGTGCTAGCAGTTTCCCCCCCGGCGGGGGTTCACCCCTCCACTTT. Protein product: CASSFPPGGGSPLHF.

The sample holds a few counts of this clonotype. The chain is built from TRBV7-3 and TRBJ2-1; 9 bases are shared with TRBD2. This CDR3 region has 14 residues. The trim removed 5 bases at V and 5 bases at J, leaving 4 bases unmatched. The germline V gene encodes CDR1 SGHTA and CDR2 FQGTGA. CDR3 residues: CASSVPSGNNEQFF. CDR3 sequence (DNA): TGTGCCAGCAGCGTTCCTAGCGGGAACAATGAGCAGTTCTTC.

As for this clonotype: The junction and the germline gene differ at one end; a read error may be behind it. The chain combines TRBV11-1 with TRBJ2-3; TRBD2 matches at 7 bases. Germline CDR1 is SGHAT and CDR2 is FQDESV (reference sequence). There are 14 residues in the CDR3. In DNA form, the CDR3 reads TGTACCAGCAGCTTAAGGCGACGTGCGGGAGAGTCTAACTTT. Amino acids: CTSSLRRRAGESNF.

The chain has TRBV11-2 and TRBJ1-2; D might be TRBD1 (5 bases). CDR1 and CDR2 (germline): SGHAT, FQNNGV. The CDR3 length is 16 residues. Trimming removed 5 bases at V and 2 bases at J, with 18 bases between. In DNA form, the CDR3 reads TGTGCCAGCAGCCGAACCAAGCCAGGGTGGAACTATGGCTACACCTTC. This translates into CASSRTKPGWNYGYTF.

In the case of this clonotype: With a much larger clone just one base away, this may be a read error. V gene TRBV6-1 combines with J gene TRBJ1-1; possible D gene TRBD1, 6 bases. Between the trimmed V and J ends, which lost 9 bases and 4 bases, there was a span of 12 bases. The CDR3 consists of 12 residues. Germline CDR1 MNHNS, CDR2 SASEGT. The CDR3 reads CASGRGSTEAFF. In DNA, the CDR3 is TGTGCCAGTGGCAGGGGAAGCACTGAAGCTTTCTTT.

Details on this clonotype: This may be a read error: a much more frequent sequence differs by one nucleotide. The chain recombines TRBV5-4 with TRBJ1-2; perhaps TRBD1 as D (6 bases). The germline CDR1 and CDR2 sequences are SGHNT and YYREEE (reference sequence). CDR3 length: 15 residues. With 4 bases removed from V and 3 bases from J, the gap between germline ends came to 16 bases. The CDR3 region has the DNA TGTGCCAGCAGCCCCAGGGGATGGGTAGACTATGGCTACACCTTC. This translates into CASSPRGWVDYGYTF.

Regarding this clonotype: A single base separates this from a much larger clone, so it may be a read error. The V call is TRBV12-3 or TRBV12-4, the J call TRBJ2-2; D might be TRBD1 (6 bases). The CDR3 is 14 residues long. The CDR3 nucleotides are TGTGCCAGCAGTTTTTACAGGGACACCGGGGAGATGTTTTTT. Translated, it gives CASSFYRDTGEMFF.